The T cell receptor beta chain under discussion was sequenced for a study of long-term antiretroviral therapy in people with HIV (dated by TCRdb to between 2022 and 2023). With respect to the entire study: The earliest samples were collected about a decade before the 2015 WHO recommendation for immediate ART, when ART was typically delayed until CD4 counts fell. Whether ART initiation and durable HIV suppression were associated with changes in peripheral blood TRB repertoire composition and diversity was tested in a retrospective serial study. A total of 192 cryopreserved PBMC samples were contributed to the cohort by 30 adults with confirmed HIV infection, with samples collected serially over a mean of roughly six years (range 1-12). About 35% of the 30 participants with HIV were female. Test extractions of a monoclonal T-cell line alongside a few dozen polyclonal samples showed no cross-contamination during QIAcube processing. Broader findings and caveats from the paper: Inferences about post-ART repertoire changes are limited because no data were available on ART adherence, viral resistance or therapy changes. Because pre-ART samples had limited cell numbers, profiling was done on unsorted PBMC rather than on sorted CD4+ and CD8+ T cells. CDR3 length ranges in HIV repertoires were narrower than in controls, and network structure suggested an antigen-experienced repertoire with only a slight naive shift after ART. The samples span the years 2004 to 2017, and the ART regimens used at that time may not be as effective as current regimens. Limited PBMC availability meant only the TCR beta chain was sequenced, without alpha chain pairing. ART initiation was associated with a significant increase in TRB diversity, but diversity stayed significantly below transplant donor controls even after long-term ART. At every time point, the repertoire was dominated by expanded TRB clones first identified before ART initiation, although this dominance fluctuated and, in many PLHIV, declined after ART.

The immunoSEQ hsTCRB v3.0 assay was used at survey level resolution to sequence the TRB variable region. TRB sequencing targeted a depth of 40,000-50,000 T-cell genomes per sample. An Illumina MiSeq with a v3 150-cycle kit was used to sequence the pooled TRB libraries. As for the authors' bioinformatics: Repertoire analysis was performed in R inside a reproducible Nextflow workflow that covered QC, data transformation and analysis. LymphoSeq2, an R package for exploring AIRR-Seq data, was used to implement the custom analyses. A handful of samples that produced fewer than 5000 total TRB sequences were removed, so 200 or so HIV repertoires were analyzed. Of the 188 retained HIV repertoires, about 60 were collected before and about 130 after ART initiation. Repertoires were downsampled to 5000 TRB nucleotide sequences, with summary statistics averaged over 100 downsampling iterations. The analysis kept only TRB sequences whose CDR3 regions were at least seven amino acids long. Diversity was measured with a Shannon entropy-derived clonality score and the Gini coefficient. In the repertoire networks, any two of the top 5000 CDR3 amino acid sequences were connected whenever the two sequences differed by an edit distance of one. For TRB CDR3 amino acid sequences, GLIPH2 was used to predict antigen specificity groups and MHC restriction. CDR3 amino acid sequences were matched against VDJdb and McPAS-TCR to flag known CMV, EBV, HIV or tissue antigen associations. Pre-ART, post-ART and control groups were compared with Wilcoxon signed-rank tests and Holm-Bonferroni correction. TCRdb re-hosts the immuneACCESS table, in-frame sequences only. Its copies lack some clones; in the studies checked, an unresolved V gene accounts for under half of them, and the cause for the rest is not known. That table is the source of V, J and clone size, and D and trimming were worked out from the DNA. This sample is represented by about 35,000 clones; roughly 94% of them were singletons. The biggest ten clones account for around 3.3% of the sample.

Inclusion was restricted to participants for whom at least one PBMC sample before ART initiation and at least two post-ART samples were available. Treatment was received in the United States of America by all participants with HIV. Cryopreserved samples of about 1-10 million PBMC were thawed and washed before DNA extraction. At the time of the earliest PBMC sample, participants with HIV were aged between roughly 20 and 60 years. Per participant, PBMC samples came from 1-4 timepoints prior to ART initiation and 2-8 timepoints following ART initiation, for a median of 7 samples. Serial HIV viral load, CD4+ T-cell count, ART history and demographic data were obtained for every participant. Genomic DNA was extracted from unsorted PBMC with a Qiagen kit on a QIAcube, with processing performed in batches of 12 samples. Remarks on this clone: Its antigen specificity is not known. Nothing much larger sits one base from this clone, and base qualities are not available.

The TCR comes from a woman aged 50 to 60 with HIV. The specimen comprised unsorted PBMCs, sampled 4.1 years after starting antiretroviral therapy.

This receptor carries the CDR3 CASSIAQGALTEAFF. The nucleotides are TGTGCCAGTAGTATAGCGCAGGGGGCGCTTACTGAAGCTTTCTTT. Recombination linked TRBV19 to TRBJ1-1, and TRBD1 aligns with 8 junction nucleotides. The CDR3, from cysteine to phenylalanine, totals 15 residues. The only DNA kept is the CDR3, 45 bases in frame from the first base. Relative to germline, V is missing 1 base and J is missing 5 bases, with 6 bases of the junction outside any gene match. As encoded in the germline V gene (reference sequence), CDR1 is LNHDA while CDR2 is SQIVND.